The source of this TCR beta chain is a study of cytomegalovirus exposure and HLA in healthy donors. The wider study: Previous work identified roughly 120 million unique TCR beta sequences from 150 million to 200 million T cells. General study findings and limits: One cluster of highly shared sequence variants probably arose as a sequencing artifact. When presence/absence was analysed, sequencing depth was taken to be roughly uniform across donors. Solely CMV serostatus was available to characterize immune exposure.

Germline CDR1 and CDR2: SGHVS and FQNEAQ. The J segment lost 0 bases and the V segment lost 5 bases, leaving 9 bases of the junction unmatched. The CDR3 runs to 18 residues. Primers for the PCR totalled 60 Vbeta and 13 Jbeta. Data came from immunoSEQ multiplex PCR; TCRdb stores just in-frame clones and leaves some out. The sample table sets out about 84,000 clones. Of note for this clone: Antigen: not known.

Sequenced material: PBMCs. The sequence derives from a man aged 45-65 years in good health and CMV-seronegative. The chain uses TRBV7-8 and TRBJ1-6, with 8 positions matching TRBD1. The CDR3 spells CASSPPRQGSSYNSPLHF. Written as DNA, the CDR3 is TGTGCCAGCAGCCCTCCCCGACAGGGGAGCTCCTATAATTCACCCCTCCACTTT.